These T cell receptor beta chains were read from a single sample in a study of a mutant IDH1 vaccine in newly diagnosed glioma. The antigens these receptors bind are not known. The table came from immunoSEQ multiplex PCR; TCRdb's copy has only in-frame clones and leaves some out. The table has around 32,000 clones, about four fifths seen once. Sequencing was performed on PBMCs, taken from a glioma patient whose treatment included an IDH1 peptide vaccine. The receptors derive from a man in his forties with glioma. Some clones in this sample may be carry-over from other donors' samples. CDR3s include the opening cysteine and the closing phenylalanine or tryptophan. The D gene is left open where the match is weak. A row's size may be missing; if present it is once, few, many or a size class.

TGTGCCAGCAGCTTGGTCGGTATCGATGGCTACACCTTC	CASSLVGIDGYTF	TRBV5-8	TRBJ1-2	-	once
TGTGCCAGCAGCTCGCGGGGGGGACAGGGGATTTACGAGCAGTACTTC	CASSSRGGQGIYEQYF	TRBV7-2	TRBJ2-7	-	-
TGTGCCACCAGCAGAGACTCACGTGCTGGGGAAAACACTGAAGCTTTCTTT	CATSRDSRAGENTEAFF	TRBV15	TRBJ1-1	-	-
TGTGCCAGCAGCCGCTCGAGCGGGGGATCCTACGAGCAGTACTTC	CASSRSSGGSYEQYF	TRBV11-2	TRBJ2-7	TRBD2	-
TGTGCCAGCAGCTTGGCGGCCGTCTTAGGCGGCTACACCTTC	CASSLAAVLGGYTF	TRBV5-4	TRBJ1-2	-	-
TGTGCCAGCAGAGGGACTAGCGGGGACAATACGCAGTATTTT	CASRGTSGDNTQYF	TRBV6-5	TRBJ2-3	TRBD2	-
TGTGCCAGCAGCTTGGTGTCCTCCTACGAGCAGTACTTC	CASSLVSSYEQYF	TRBV5-6	TRBJ2-7	-	-
TGTGCCAGCAGCTCGGGACTGCAGAACACCGGGGAGCTGTTTTTT	CASSSGLQNTGELFF	TRBV5-5	TRBJ2-2	-	-
TGCAGCGTTGTAGGCGGTGGAGCTTTCTTT	CSVVGGGAFF	TRBV29-1	TRBJ1-1	-	-
TGCAGCGCCCGGACAGGGGGCTATATGAACACTGAAGCTTTCTTT	CSARTGGYMNTEAFF	TRBV29-1	TRBJ1-1	TRBD1	-
TGCGGGGGACAGGGGGTCTATGGCTACACCTTC	CGGQGVYGYTF	TRBV20-1	TRBJ1-2	TRBD1	-
TGCGCCAGCAGTCAATCATCCCTTAGGAGTGAAAAACTGTTTTTT	CASSQSSLRSEKLFF	TRBV23-1	TRBJ1-4	-	-
TGTGCCAGCAGTTTAGAAGAAAAACTGTTTTTT	CASSLEEKLFF	TRBV27	TRBJ1-4	-	few
TGTGCCAGCTCACCACCGGGGCGCGGGGTCACTGAAGCTTTCTTT	CASSPPGRGVTEAFF	TRBV18	TRBJ1-1	-	-
TGTGCCAGCAGCCAAGCAGGCAAGAGCACAGATACGCAGTATTTT	CASSQAGKSTDTQYF	TRBV13	TRBJ2-3	-	-
TGTGCCAGCAGCAAAGTGGGGGCGGGGGGGAGCACAGATACGCAGTATTTT	CASSKVGAGGSTDTQYF	TRBV21-1	TRBJ2-3	-	-
TGCGCCAGCAGCTTGGAGCGGGGGCGAGAGACCCAGTACTTC	CASSLERGRETQYF	TRBV5-1	TRBJ2-5	TRBD2	-
TGTGCCTGGAGTCCCGGGACCGCCAGATTCAATGAGCAGTTCTTC	CAWSPGTARFNEQFF	TRBV30	TRBJ2-1	-	-
TGTGCCAGCAGCTTAGTCGGTACCTCCATCGGGGAGCTGTTTTTT	CASSLVGTSIGELFF	TRBV7-2	TRBJ2-2	-	-
TGTGCCAGCAGCCAGGCGGGGGTTTGGGGCTACACCTTC	CASSQAGVWGYTF	TRBV5-4	TRBJ1-2	-	-
TGTGCCAGCGGGGCCGAGGAGCAGTACTTC	CASGAEEQYF	TRBV6-1	TRBJ2-7	-	few
TGTGCCAGCAGCGTAGCTGCGGGGGGGCCGGATGAGCAGTTCTTC	CASSVAAGGPDEQFF	TRBV9	TRBJ2-1	TRBD2	-
TGCGCCAGCAGCTTTAGCGGGGTCCGCTACAATGAGCAGTTCTTC	CASSFSGVRYNEQFF	TRBV5-1	TRBJ2-1	TRBD2	-
TGTGCCAGCAGCCCTACGGATTATGGCTACACCTTC	CASSPTDYGYTF	TRBV25-1	TRBJ1-2	-	-
TGTGCCAGCAGCCAACCGGCGGGTGAAGCTTTCTTT	CASSQPAGEAFF	TRBV4-2	TRBJ1-1	-	-
TGTGCCAGCAGGACTAGCGGGGGGAATACGCAGTATTTT	CASRTSGGNTQYF	TRBV6-1	TRBJ2-3	TRBD2	once
TGTGCCAGCCGTCGTGGACAGGGCCCCTACAATGAGCAGTTCTTC	CASRRGQGPYNEQFF	TRBV27	TRBJ2-1	TRBD1	-
TGTGCCTGGAGCCCCGGCCAGGCCGGGGAGACCCAGTACTTC	CAWSPGQAGETQYF	TRBV30	TRBJ2-5	-	once
TGCGCCAGCAGCTTAAGGATGGGGACCGGGGAGCTGTTTTTT	CASSLRMGTGELFF	TRBV5-1	TRBJ2-2	-	-
TGCGCCAGCAGCTTCCAGATGAACACTGAAGCTTTCTTT	CASSFQMNTEAFF	TRBV5-1	TRBJ1-1	-	-
TGTGCCAGCAGCTTGATGACTTCTGAAAAACTGTTTTTT	CASSLMTSEKLFF	TRBV5-5	TRBJ1-4	-	-
TGTGCCAGCAGCTTGCTAGCGGGGGGATTCTACAATGAGCAGTTCTTC	CASSLLAGGFYNEQFF	TRBV5-6	TRBJ2-1	TRBD2	-
TGTGCCAGTAGTATTTCCTCCGGGACAGCTAGCAATCAGCCCCAGCATTTT	CASSISSGTASNQPQHF	TRBV19	TRBJ1-5	TRBD1	-
TGTGCCAGCAGCTCCCGGGACAGGGGGCCGGAGCAGTACTTC	CASSSRDRGPEQYF	TRBV11-2	TRBJ2-7	TRBD1	-
TGCGCCAGCAGCCAAGATCGGCATGGCTACACCTTC	CASSQDRHGYTF	TRBV4-3	TRBJ1-2	-	few
TGCAGCGTAACCCAGGGGGTTGATAATCAGCCCCAGCATTTT	CSVTQGVDNQPQHF	TRBV29-1	TRBJ1-5	TRBD1	-
TGTGCCAGCAGCGTAGGTGGAGGGGCCAATCAGCCCCAGCATTTT	CASSVGGGANQPQHF	TRBV9	TRBJ1-5	-	once
TGTGCCATCAGTGAGGAGGGACAGGGGGCCTCCACCTTC	CAISEEGQGASTF	TRBV10-3	TRBJ1-2	TRBD1	once
TGTGCCAGCAGTGCTAGCACCCAAGAGACCCAGTACTTC	CASSASTQETQYF	TRBV2	TRBJ2-5	-	-
TGCGCCAGCAGGCCTAGCGGGGGGATTGAGACCCAGTACTTC	CASRPSGGIETQYF	TRBV5-1	TRBJ2-5	TRBD2	once
TGTGCCAGCTCACCAAACGGTGTTAATCAGCCCCAGCATTTT	CASSPNGVNQPQHF	TRBV18	TRBJ1-5	-	few
TGTGCCAGCAGTTCCGGGGGTTCACCCCTCCACTTT	CASSSGGSPLHF	TRBV27	TRBJ1-6	-	-
TGCGCCAGCAGTTATGGACTAGCGGGCTCCTACGAGCAGTACTTC	CASSYGLAGSYEQYF	TRBV5-1	TRBJ2-7	TRBD2	-
TGTGCTAGCCCTGGGACGGGGAAAGACGAGCAGTACTTC	CASPGTGKDEQYF	TRBV7-7	TRBJ2-7	-	-
TGCGCCAGCAGCTTGGCCGCGACAGCCAGATATATGAACACTGAAGCTTTCTTT	CASSLAATARYMNTEAFF	TRBV5-1	TRBJ1-1	-	-
TGTGCCAGCAGCCTCCAGGACAGAACTAATGAAAAACTGTTTTTT	CASSLQDRTNEKLFF	TRBV4-2	TRBJ1-4	-	-
TGTGCCAGCAGCCCCCAGGACAGGGTCGACGAGCAGTACTTC	CASSPQDRVDEQYF	TRBV5-4	TRBJ2-7	TRBD1	-
TGTGCCTCCGGGACAGTCTACGAGCAGTACTTC	CASGTVYEQYF	TRBV30	TRBJ2-7	TRBD1	-
TGTGCCAGCTCACCAGAGAGTGGTGATGAAAAACTGTTTTTT	CASSPESGDEKLFF	TRBV18	TRBJ1-4	-	-